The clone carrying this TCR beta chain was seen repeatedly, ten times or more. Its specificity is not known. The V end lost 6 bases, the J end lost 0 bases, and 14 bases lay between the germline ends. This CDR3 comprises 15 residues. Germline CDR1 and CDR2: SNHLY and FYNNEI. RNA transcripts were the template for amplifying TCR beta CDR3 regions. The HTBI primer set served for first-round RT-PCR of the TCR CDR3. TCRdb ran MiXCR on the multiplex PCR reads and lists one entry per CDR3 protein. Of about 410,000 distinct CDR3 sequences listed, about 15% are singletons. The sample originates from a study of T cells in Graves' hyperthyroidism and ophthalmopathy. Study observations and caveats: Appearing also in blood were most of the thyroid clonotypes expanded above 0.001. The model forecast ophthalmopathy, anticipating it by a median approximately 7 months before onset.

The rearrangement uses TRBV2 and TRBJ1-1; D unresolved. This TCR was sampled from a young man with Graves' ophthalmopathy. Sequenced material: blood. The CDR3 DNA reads TGTGCCAGCAGCGGAGAGGGAGGGATGAACACTGAAGCTTTCTTT. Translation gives CASSGEGGMNTEAFF. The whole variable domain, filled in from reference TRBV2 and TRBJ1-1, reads EPEVTQTPSHQVTQMGQEVILRCVPISNHLYFYWYRQILGQKVEFLVSFYNNEISEKSEIFDDQFSVERPDGSNFTLKIRSTKLEDSAMYFCASSGEGGMNTEAFFGQGTRLTVV.